Below, 27 T cell receptor beta chains from the same sample are listed, as sequenced in a study of T cell responses to AZD1222 COVID-19 vaccine. TCRdb keeps only in-frame clones here, not all; method: immunoSEQ multiplex PCR. The sample consists of 100,000 to 150,000 clones, about 88% of them appearing once. The specimen was peripheral blood, collected on day 0 of AZD1222 vaccination. These TCRs come from an adult in good health.

This clone was observed once. The rearrangement uses TRBV4-3 and TRBJ1-5; TRBD1 aligns across 7 bases. Germline V gives CDR1 LGHNA, CDR2 YSLEER. After removal of 3 bases from V and 1 base from J, the junction contained 3 bases not matched to a gene. The CDR3 has 15 residues. The CDR3 coding sequence is TGCGCCAGCAGCCAGTCGACAGGGAGCAATCAGCCCCAGCATTTT. Protein product: CASSQSTGSNQPQHF.

J is TRBJ2-7 and V is TRBV6-2 or TRBV6-3; D remains unclear. The V gene's germline CDR1 is MNHEY and CDR2 SVGEGT. Between the trimmed V and J ends, which lost 2 bases and 3 bases, there was a span of 11 bases. CDR3 length: 14 amino acids. The chain's CDR3 is CASSYSTPLYEQYF. CDR3 sequence (DNA): TGTGCCAGCAGTTACAGTACTCCCCTCTACGAGCAGTACTTC.

This chain connects TRBV15 to TRBJ1-5; D not resolved. With 5 bases removed from V and 1 base from J, the gap between germline ends came to 12 bases. This CDR3 region has 15 residues. Germline CDR1 LNHNV, CDR2 YYDKDF (reference sequence). The CDR3 here is CATSLAGGSNQPQHF. For the CDR3, the DNA is TGTGCCACCAGCTTGGCGGGTGGCAGCAATCAGCCCCAGCATTTT.

V and J are TRBV6-5 and TRBJ2-7; D gene unclear. The V end was cut by 0 bases, the J end by 2 bases, with 11 bases between. This CDR3 is 15 amino acids long. CDR1 and CDR2 from the germline V gene are MNHEY and SVGAGI. The CDR3 coding sequence is TGTGCCAGCAGTTACTCGTCGAACAGACCCTACGAGCAGTACTTC. This encodes CASSYSSNRPYEQYF.

The chain carries TRBV5-1 and TRBJ2-5; D tentatively reads TRBD1 or TRBD2 (5 bases each). The CDR3 consists of 16 residues. Trimming removed 0 bases from V and 5 bases from J, with 17 bases in between. The germline V gene encodes CDR1 SGHRS and CDR2 YFSETQ. As DNA, the CDR3 is TGCGCCAGCAGCTTGGATAGCTCAGGGCGGGCGGAGACCCAGTACTTC. Translation gives CASSLDSSGRAETQYF.

Only one count was recorded for this clone. The chain links TRBV28 to TRBJ1-1, with 7 positions matching TRBD1. This CDR3 is built from 17 residues. Germline values: CDR1 MDHEN, CDR2 SYDVKM. After removal of 3 bases from V and 0 bases from J, the junction contained 10 bases not matched to a gene. The CDR3 reads CASSFYRGRGVNTEAFF. The CDR3 coding sequence is TGTGCCAGCAGTTTTTACAGGGGAAGGGGTGTGAACACTGAAGCTTTCTTT.

This clone was seen a handful of times. The chain uses TRBV28 and TRBJ1-6; D gene uncertain. Germline lookup yields CDR1 MDHEN and CDR2 SYDVKM. Between the trimmed V and J ends, which lost 7 bases and 5 bases, there was a span of 15 bases. The CDR3 length is 15 residues. The CDR3 DNA reads as TGTGCCAGCACCCTTGGCGGCATCCATAATTCACCCCTCCACTTT. Its translation is CASTLGGIHNSPLHF.

The chain uses TRBV3-1 (or the pseudogene TRBV3-2) and TRBJ2-7, with TRBD1 matching 11 bases. In germline, CDR1 is LGHDT, CDR2 YNNKEL (reference sequence). This CDR3 region has 15 residues. The V gene end was trimmed by 4 bases and the J gene end by 4 bases; junction bases not matched to a gene: 6. The CDR3 DNA sequence: TGTGCCAGCAGCCTAGGGACAGGGGGAATATACGAGCAGTACTTC. Translated, it gives CASSLGTGGIYEQYF.

V gene TRBV7-9 combines with J gene TRBJ2-1; a possible D gene is TRBD2 (5 bases). Per germline, CDR1 SEHNR and CDR2 FQNEAQ (reference sequence). The germline V and J ends were trimmed by 1 base and 2 bases, with 9 bases remaining between them. This CDR3 has 15 residues. CDR3 DNA sequence: TGTGCCAGCAGCTTAGGAGCGGCCCCCTACAATGAGCAGTTCTTC. Protein: CASSLGAAPYNEQFF.

V gene TRBV12-3 or TRBV12-4 combines with J gene TRBJ1-5, with D perhaps TRBD1 (5 bases). This CDR3 is built from 12 residues. The V gene lost 3 bases and the J gene lost 7 bases, with 7 bases spanning the gap. CDR3 nucleotides: TGTGCCAGCAGTTTTGGGGGACAGCCCCAGCATTTT. Its translation: CASSFGGQPQHF.

The chain employs TRBV24-1 and TRBJ1-1, with a tentative D call TRBD1 (5 bases). The germline V and J ends were trimmed by 5 bases and 3 bases, with 9 bases remaining between them. There are 13 residues in the CDR3. The germline V gene encodes CDR1 KGHDR and CDR2 SFDVKD. The CDR3 DNA follows: TGTGCCACCAGTGGGGGGTGGGACACTGAAGCTTTCTTT. Its protein is CATSGGWDTEAFF.

This clone was seen only once. V and J are TRBV4-1 and TRBJ1-1; D gene ambiguous. There are 16 residues in the CDR3. Trimming removed 2 bases at V and 0 bases at J, with 13 bases between. CDR1 MGHRA and CDR2 YSYEKL come from the germline V gene. As DNA, the CDR3 is TGCGCCAGCAGCCAACGCTGGCAGGTCGTGAACACTGAAGCTTTCTTT. This codes for CASSQRWQVVNTEAFF.

The CDR3 DNA sequence: TGTGCCAGCAGCCCTCCTCCGGGGGGGGCCAACGTCCTGACTTTC. Residues: CASSPPPGGANVLTF. This chain joins TRBV9 and TRBJ2-6; maybe TRBD2 (5 bases). CDR1 and CDR2 (germline): SGDLS, YYNGEE. The CDR3 is made up of 15 amino acids. V lost 4 bases and J 4 bases, leaving 12 bases between the germline ends.

J is TRBJ1-2 and V is TRBV12-3 or TRBV12-4, with TRBD1 matching over 9 bases. This CDR3 spans 13 amino acids. Losses at the gene ends were 7 bases for V and 4 bases for J; bases not matched to a gene: 4. The CDR3 bases are TGTGCCAGCACCGAGGACAGGGGCTATGGCTACACCTTC. Translated, it gives CASTEDRGYGYTF.

The chain is built from TRBV19 and TRBJ2-7; D gene ambiguous. Germline V gene data show CDR1 as LNHDA and CDR2 as SQIVND (reference sequence). The CDR3 totals 14 residues. The V and J ends lost 6 bases and 4 bases respectively, with 16 bases between them. CDR3 coding DNA: TGTGCCAGTAGCGACCCCGCTATCCAATACGAGCAGTACTTC. It encodes CASSDPAIQYEQYF.

This clone occurred once. The chain is built from TRBV5-6 and TRBJ2-3; 7 bases match TRBD2. V was clipped by 2 bases and J by 1 base; unmatched bases: 7. The CDR3 loop spans 16 amino acids. Germline CDR1 and CDR2: SGHDT and YYEEEE. CDR3 in amino acids: CASSFGGRGRTDTQYF. The CDR3 coding sequence is TGTGCCAGCAGCTTCGGGGGGAGAGGCCGCACAGATACGCAGTATTTT.

This clone was recorded only once. The chain links TRBV6-2 or TRBV6-3 to TRBJ1-4; D ambiguous. V lost 6 bases, J lost 3 bases, and 11 bases lay in between. The CDR3 is made up of 14 amino acids. CDR1 and CDR2 (germline): MNHEY, SVGEGT. The CDR3 nucleotides read TGTGCCAGCAGCCCTACGGGGTCTAATGAAAAACTGTTTTTT. Translating it yields CASSPTGSNEKLFF.

The chain carries TRBV9 and TRBJ1-5, with D unresolved. The CDR3 loop spans 13 amino acids. Germline-derived CDR1 and CDR2 are SGDLS and YYNGEE. Trimming took 3 bases from V and 7 from J, leaving 11 bases between them. Written as DNA, the CDR3 is TGTGCCAGCAGCGCTTCCGGCGCGCAGCCCCAGCATTTT. Translation: CASSASGAQPQHF.

In DNA form, the CDR3 reads TGTGCCAGCAGTTCGACAGTGGATCAGCCCCAGCATTTT. Its translation: CASSSTVDQPQHF. The chain has TRBV6-5 and TRBJ1-5, with D perhaps matching TRBD1 (5 bases). Per germline, CDR1 MNHEY and CDR2 SVGAGI. This CDR3 has 13 residues. Deletions cut 4 bases from V and 5 bases from J, with 9 bases between.

This clone has a handful of counts. The chain combines TRBV18 with TRBJ1-5, with 11 bases that match TRBD1. The CDR3 extends over 17 amino acids. The J segment lost 5 bases and the V segment lost 3 bases, leaving 9 bases of the junction unmatched. Looked up from germline, CDR1 is KGHSH and CDR2 is LQKENI. The CDR3 DNA is TGTGCCAGCTCACCTATTCAAAGGACAGGGGGCGATCAGCCCCAGCATTTT. Translating it yields CASSPIQRTGGDQPQHF.

The chain links TRBV10-3 to TRBJ2-1, with 9 bases matching TRBD2. The V gene's germline CDR1 is ENHRY and CDR2 SYGVKD. After removal of 5 bases from V and 7 bases from J, the junction contained 9 bases not matched to a gene. This CDR3 has 15 residues. The CDR3 sequence is CAISPGTSRRNEQFF. In nucleotides, the CDR3 is TGTGCCATCAGTCCCGGGACTAGCCGGAGGAATGAGCAGTTCTTC.

The chain uses TRBV30 and TRBJ1-1; 11 nucleotides agree with TRBD1. Germline CDR1 reads GTSNPN; CDR2 reads SVGIG (reference sequence). The ends lost 8 bases at V and 0 bases at J; junction bases unmatched: 5. The CDR3 loop spans 14 amino acids. The CDR3 spells CAADRGQVNTEAFF. For the CDR3, the DNA is TGTGCCGCGGACAGGGGGCAAGTGAACACTGAAGCTTTCTTT.

In DNA, the CDR3 is TGTGCCAGCAGGGGGTCGGACAGGCATCAGCCCCAGCATTTT. Protein sequence: CASRGSDRHQPQHF. The chain is built from TRBV28 and TRBJ1-5, with TRBD1 matching 7 bases. This CDR3 region has 14 residues. Germline lookup yields CDR1 MDHEN and CDR2 SYDVKM. The V segment lost 6 bases and the J segment 5 bases; nucleotides outside the gene matches: 7.

CDR3 in amino acids: CASSPRETPYNEQFF. CDR3 coding DNA: TGTGCCAGCTCACCCCGGGAGACCCCCTACAATGAGCAGTTCTTC. The chain is built from TRBV18 and TRBJ2-1, with TRBD2 as a possible D gene (6 bases). The CDR3 length is 15 residues. Germline V gives CDR1 KGHSH, CDR2 LQKENI. V gave up 3 bases and J gave up 2 bases, with 11 bases separating them.

V usage is TRBV19 and J usage is TRBJ2-3; the D is unclear. The ends were cut back, 1 base at V and 5 bases at J, with 7 bases in the middle. The CDR3 is 13 residues long. CDR1 LNHDA and CDR2 SQIVND come from the germline V gene (reference sequence). In DNA form, the CDR3 reads TGTGCCAGTAGTATAGGAACAAAAGATACGCAGTATTTT. Protein product: CASSIGTKDTQYF.

CDR3 sequence: CATSRDPGGSYNEQFF. CDR3 sequence (DNA): TGTGCCACCAGCAGAGATCCCGGGGGCTCCTACAATGAGCAGTTCTTC. The chain combines TRBV15 with TRBJ2-1, with D possibly being TRBD2 (6 bases). The germline V gene encodes CDR1 LNHNV and CDR2 YYDKDF (reference sequence). Trimming removed 0 bases at V and 0 bases at J, with 9 bases between. CDR3 length: 16 residues.

V is TRBV29-1 and J is TRBJ2-1, with D unclear. The length of the CDR3 is 18 residues. V was clipped by 1 base and J by 0 bases, with 19 bases between them. CDR1 SQVTM and CDR2 ANQGSEA come from the germline V gene. The CDR3 sequence: CSVEGVNPGDSSYNEQFF. The CDR3 nucleotides read TGCAGCGTTGAAGGAGTAAACCCGGGCGATAGCTCCTACAATGAGCAGTTCTTC.